A selection of T cell receptor beta chains follows, all from one sample in a study of CD4 T cells in relation to SARS-CoV-2 and coronaviruses. Generated by immunoSEQ multiplex PCR, the TCRdb table keeps only in-frame clones and is missing some. This sample has about 20,000 clones, with over 65% found just once. Their cognate antigens are unknown. The material sequenced was CD4+ T cells from PBMCs, cultured in vitro. The receptors here all came from a human donor in good health. CDR3s include the opening cysteine and the closing phenylalanine or tryptophan. Each record gives: J gene, clone size, D gene, V gene, CDR3 protein, CDR3 DNA. A D gene is named only where the DNA matches it firmly. Clone sizes are given selectively: once, few, many, or a class where the clone is expanded.

TRBJ1-3	once	NA	TRBV18	CASSPNNHANTIYF	TGTGCCAGCTCACCAAACAATCATGCCAACACCATATATTTT
TRBJ2-7	NA	NA	TRBV6-5	CASSYDRPGEQYF	TGTGCCAGCAGTTACGACCGGCCTGGCGAGCAGTACTTC
TRBJ1-5	NA	NA	TRBV4-3	CASSQEFTGSNQPQHF	TGCGCCAGCAGCCAAGAGTTTACAGGTTCCAATCAGCCCCAGCATTTT
TRBJ2-7	few	NA	TRBV19	CASSMRAAPYEQYF	TGTGCCAGTAGTATGCGAGCGGCACCCTACGAGCAGTACTTC
TRBJ1-2	NA	NA	TRBV19	CASSPRGYGYTF	TGTGCCAGTAGTCCCAGGGGATATGGCTACACCTTC
TRBJ2-5	NA	TRBD2	TRBV7-7	CASSLGGTSVQETQYF	TGTGCTAGCAGCCTGGGGGGGACTAGCGTGCAAGAGACCCAGTACTTC
TRBJ2-1	NA	NA	TRBV6-5	CASSPDLTNNEQFF	TGTGCCAGCAGTCCCGACCTAACCAACAATGAGCAGTTCTTC
TRBJ2-2	NA	TRBD2	TRBV18	CASSPVTSVNTGELFF	TGTGCCAGCTCACCAGTCACTAGCGTGAACACCGGGGAGCTGTTTTTT
TRBJ1-1	NA	NA	TRBV3-1/TRBV3-2	CASSQWDKNTEAFF	TGTGCCAGCAGCCAATGGGACAAGAACACTGAAGCTTTCTTT
TRBJ2-7	NA	NA	TRBV18	CASSPGQLTPYEQYF	TGTGCCAGCTCACCAGGTCAGCTAACCCCCTACGAGCAGTACTTC
TRBJ2-1	few	TRBD1	TRBV5-1	CASSSGQGAAHEQFF	TGCGCCAGCAGCTCAGGACAGGGGGCGGCACATGAGCAGTTCTTC
TRBJ2-7	NA	NA	TRBV7-2	CASSPGQISYEQYF	TGTGCCAGCAGCCCCGGACAGATCTCCTACGAGCAGTACTTC
TRBJ2-1	NA	TRBD2	TRBV4-3	CASSQGGRLAGDYNEQFF	TGCGCCAGCAGCCAAGGGGGGAGACTAGCGGGAGACTACAATGAGCAGTTCTTC
TRBJ2-1	NA	NA	TRBV3-1/TRBV3-2	CASSQETGKQFF	TGTGCCAGCAGCCAAGAAACGGGCAAGCAGTTCTTC
TRBJ2-7	NA	TRBD2	TRBV7-2	CASSLNSGGNPYEQYF	TGTGCCAGCAGCCTTAATAGCGGGGGCAACCCCTACGAGCAGTACTTC
TRBJ2-3	once	TRBD2	TRBV5-1	CASSRAGEGTDTQYF	TGCGCCAGCAGCCGAGCGGGGGAAGGCACAGATACGCAGTATTTT
TRBJ2-7	few	TRBD2	TRBV3-1/TRBV3-2	CASSPGVWEGLGSYEQYF	TGTGCCAGCAGCCCCGGAGTGTGGGAGGGCCTGGGGAGCTACGAGCAGTACTTC
TRBJ1-5	NA	TRBD1	TRBV28	CASRSHPGQGPLNQPQHF	TGTGCCAGCAGGTCACACCCGGGACAGGGGCCCCTCAATCAGCCCCAGCATTTT
TRBJ1-2	NA	NA	TRBV7-2	CASSLAPLSPWGYTF	TGTGCCAGCAGCTTAGCTCCATTGAGTCCGTGGGGCTACACCTTC
TRBJ1-3	few	NA	TRBV12-3/TRBV12-4	CASSDLSGNTIYF	TGTGCCAGCAGCGATCTCTCTGGAAACACCATATATTTT
TRBJ2-2	NA	NA	TRBV13	CASSSNMFANTGELFF	TGTGCCAGCAGCTCCAATATGTTCGCGAACACCGGGGAGCTGTTTTTT
TRBJ1-2	NA	TRBD1	TRBV3-1/TRBV3-2	CASSSGTGGFYGYTF	TGTGCCAGCAGCTCCGGGACAGGGGGCTTTTATGGCTACACCTTC
TRBJ1-5	NA	TRBD1	TRBV6-6	CASSPGQVNQPQHF	TGTGCCAGCAGTCCCGGACAGGTCAATCAGCCCCAGCATTTT
TRBJ1-2	NA	NA	TRBV2	CASSEGRKFYGYTF	TGTGCCAGCAGTGAGGGCAGGAAATTCTATGGCTACACCTTC
TRBJ1-5	NA	NA	TRBV25-1	CASSESTGLGNQPQHF	TGTGCCAGCAGTGAATCTACAGGGCTTGGCAATCAGCCCCAGCATTTT